One sample yielded the 26 T cell receptor beta chains listed below, sequenced in a study of T cells in localized non-small cell lung cancer. Sequencing used immunoSEQ multiplex PCR; TCRdb keeps in-frame clones, though not all of them. The table includes about 59,000 clones, about nine tenths detected once. Sequenced here: peripheral blood, sampled before any cancer treatment. These TCRs come from a man aged 40-75 years with stage I lung adenocarcinoma.

A single count supports this clone. CDR3 bases: TGTGCCAGCAGTGAACAGATAAGCTACACCTTC. Translating gives CASSEQISYTF. The chain recombines TRBV6-1 with TRBJ1-2; D gene unclear. Germline assignment: CDR1 MNHNS and CDR2 SASEGT. The length of the CDR3 is 11 residues. Trimming cost V 2 bases and J 9 bases, with 7 bases left between them.

In its sample, this clone was seen once. For the CDR3, the DNA is TGTGCCAGCAGCTTGGGTACAGGAGGCTCTGGAAACACCATATATTTT. Residues: CASSLGTGGSGNTIYF. The V call is TRBV5-6, the J call TRBJ1-3; D possibly corresponds to TRBD1 (5 bases). There are 16 residues in the CDR3. Germline lookup yields CDR1 SGHDT and CDR2 YYEEEE. V was shortened by 0 bases and J by 0 bases, with 10 bases between the two germline ends.

This sequence joins TRBV27 and TRBJ2-1, with 13 nucleotides matching TRBD2. J was trimmed by 5 bases and V by 6 bases; bases with no gene match: 4. Germline V gene lookup returns CDR1 MNHEY and CDR2 SMNVEV (reference sequence). CDR3 length: 15 residues. CDR3 sequence (DNA): TGTGCCAGCAGACTAGCGGGAGGGCTAAACAATGAGCAGTTCTTC. Encoded protein: CASRLAGGLNNEQFF.

Of note for this clone: The sample holds other DNA sequences that translate to the same CDR3. The chain employs TRBV7-9 and TRBJ2-7; the D call may be TRBD1 or TRBD2 (5 bases each). The V and J ends lost 2 bases and 2 bases respectively, with 10 bases between them. CDR1 and CDR2 from the germline V gene are SEHNR and FQNEAQ (reference sequence). This CDR3 has 14 residues. In nucleotides, the CDR3 is TGTGCCAGCAGCTTACCGGGGACCCCCTACGAGCAGTACTTC. It specifies CASSLPGTPYEQYF.

About this clone itself: Other DNA sequences within the sample encode an identical CDR3. V gene TRBV6-5 combines with J gene TRBJ2-7; D is undetermined. The CDR3 has 12 amino acids. Trimming shortened V by 2 bases and J by 3 bases, and 5 bases separated the two germline ends. Germline CDR1 is MNHEY and CDR2 is SVGAGI. CDR3 in amino acids: CASSYGRYEQYF. The DNA of the CDR3 is TGTGCCAGCAGTTACGGTCGCTACGAGCAGTACTTC.

The J gene is TRBJ1-1, the V gene TRBV27; TRBD1 matches at 7 bases. The CDR3 runs 12 residues. Germline loops: CDR1 MNHEY, CDR2 SMNVEV (reference sequence). The J segment lost 4 bases and the V segment lost 4 bases, leaving 0 bases of the junction unmatched. The DNA for the CDR3 is TGTGCCAGCAGTTCAGGGGGCACTGAAGCTTTCTTT. It yields the protein CASSSGGTEAFF.

The J gene is TRBJ1-1, the V gene TRBV2; weak D call: TRBD1 (5 bases). The CDR3 is made up of 13 amino acids. The V end lost 5 bases, the J end lost 11 bases, and 18 bases lay between the germline ends. Germline V lookup: CDR1 SNHLY, CDR2 FYNNEI. The CDR3 DNA reads TGTGCCAGCAGTACACCGTGGGGGGTAGGGGCTTTCTTT. Its protein product is CASSTPWGVGAFF.

A single count supports this clone. The chain combines TRBV11-3 with TRBJ2-5; 9 bases map to TRBD2. Germline CDR1 SGHNT, CDR2 YENEEA. The CDR3 spans 15 residues. Losses at the gene ends were 5 bases for V and 2 bases for J; bases not matched to a gene: 6. CDR3 in DNA: TGTGCCAGCAGCGCAGGACTAGCGATACAAGAGACCCAGTACTTC. Amino acids: CASSAGLAIQETQYF.

This rearrangement joins TRBV18 to TRBJ1-5; no clear D gene. The ends were cut back, 4 bases at V and 0 bases at J, with 7 bases in the middle. This CDR3 is built from 14 residues. Germline V gene data show CDR1 as KGHSH and CDR2 as LQKENI. The CDR3 nucleotides are TGTGCCAGCTCACTCCAGGATAGCAATCAGCCCCAGCATTTT. Translated, it gives CASSLQDSNQPQHF.

The chain links TRBV5-8 to TRBJ1-4; maybe TRBD1 (5 bases). Germline CDR1 is SGHTS and CDR2 is YDEGEE. The CDR3 runs 14 residues. V was cut by 6 bases and J by 14 bases, with 23 bases left in between. CDR3 DNA: TGTGCCAGCAAAAACCGCGACCGTGGGGCAGAGCTGTTTTTT. Its translation is CASKNRDRGAELFF.

The chain combines TRBV6-5 with TRBJ2-2; D unclear. The germline V and J ends were trimmed by 5 bases and 5 bases, with 6 bases remaining between them. CDR3 length: 12 residues. Germline-derived CDR1 and CDR2 are MNHEY and SVGAGI. The CDR3 region is CASSTWTGELFF. The CDR3 DNA is TGTGCCAGCAGTACTTGGACCGGGGAGCTGTTTTTT.

J is TRBJ2-7 and V is TRBV6-1; D is undetermined. Germline CDR1 MNHNS, CDR2 SASEGT. The CDR3 consists of 11 residues. Trimming removed 2 bases at V and 6 bases at J, with 5 bases between. The CDR3 DNA is TGTGCCAGCAGTGAATTATCCGAGCAGTACTTC. Amino acid sequence: CASSELSEQYF.

CDR3 protein: CSVEDGGAGQGATDTQYF. CDR3 coding DNA: TGCAGCGTTGAAGATGGAGGGGCGGGACAGGGGGCAACAGATACGCAGTATTTT. The V gene is TRBV29-1, the J gene TRBJ2-3; 12 bases agree with TRBD1. Germline values: CDR1 SQVTM, CDR2 ANQGSEA. The CDR3 has 18 residues. Unmatched junction bases numbered 10, after V lost 0 bases and J lost 3 bases.

The CDR3 reads CASSPAGDQETQYF. CDR3 DNA: TGCGCCAGCAGCCCCGCGGGGGACCAAGAGACCCAGTACTTC. The chain combines TRBV5-1 with TRBJ2-5, with TRBD2 matching over 7 bases. There are 14 residues in the CDR3. V was clipped by 4 bases and J by 0 bases; unmatched bases: 3. Germline V gene lookup returns CDR1 SGHRS and CDR2 YFSETQ. Filled out from reference TRBV5-1 and TRBJ2-5, the complete variable domain reads KAGVTQTPRYLIKTRGQQVTLSCSPISGHRSVSWYQQTPGQGLQFLFEYFSETQRNKGNFPGRFSGRQFSNSRSEMNVSTLELGDSALYLCASSPAGDQETQYFGPGTRLLVL.

This CDR3 reads CASSYRGKNNEQFF. The CDR3 bases are TGTGCCAGCAGTTACCGGGGAAAAAACAATGAGCAGTTCTTC. This chain connects TRBV6-6 to TRBJ2-1, with a weak D call TRBD2 (5 bases). CDR3 length: 14 residues. V was clipped by 2 bases and J by 5 bases, with 10 bases between them. CDR1 is MNHNY, CDR2 SVGAGI, per germline (reference sequence).

The rearrangement joins TRBV7-3 to TRBJ2-1, with TRBD2 identical over 10 bases. The junction had 19 bases not matched to a gene; V was cut back by 5 bases and J by 6 bases. The CDR3 consists of 19 residues. Germline CDR1 SGHTA, CDR2 FQGTGA. The DNA for the CDR3 is TGTGCCAGCAGCCTCAAGCGGGAGGGCCCCTCGTTGGGATTCAATGAGCAGTTCTTC. Protein sequence: CASSLKREGPSLGFNEQFF.

The chain is built from TRBV7-9 and TRBJ2-7, with TRBD1 matching 9 bases. This CDR3 is built from 16 residues. The junction had 7 bases not matched to a gene; V was cut back by 4 bases and J by 0 bases. CDR1 is SEHNR, CDR2 FQNEAQ, per germline (reference sequence). CDR3 coding DNA: TGTGCCAGCAGCTCTACTACAGGGGGCGCCTCCTACGAGCAGTACTTC. As protein: CASSSTTGGASYEQYF.

CDR3 sequence (DNA): TGCGCCAGCAGCTTGGAGGGCAGCTACACTGAAGCTTTCTTT. The encoded protein is CASSLEGSYTEAFF. The chain employs TRBV5-1 and TRBJ1-1; D not certain. Germline CDR1 is SGHRS and CDR2 is YFSETQ. The CDR3 is made up of 14 amino acids. The ends were cut back, 0 bases at V and 3 bases at J, with 9 bases in the middle.

This clone was seen just once. The rearrangement uses TRBV5-1 and TRBJ2-1; tentative D call: TRBD2 (6 bases). The germline V and J ends were trimmed by 2 bases and 4 bases, with 16 bases remaining between them. The CDR3 runs 16 residues. The germline gives CDR1 SGHRS, CDR2 YFSETQ. CDR3 nucleotide sequence: TGCGCCAGCAGCTTAGTATCGGGGGTGGGTTACAATGAGCAGTTCTTC. Translation gives CASSLVSGVGYNEQFF.

This chain joins TRBV30 and TRBJ1-6; the match to TRBD1 covers 7 bases. Trimming took 4 bases from V and 0 from J; bases not matched to a gene: 6. Germline CDR1 and CDR2: GTSNPN and SVGIG (reference sequence). The CDR3 totals 16 residues. The CDR3 sequence is CAWTPGQSSYNSPLHF. The CDR3 DNA follows: TGTGCCTGGACCCCGGGACAGAGCTCCTATAATTCACCCCTCCACTTT.

J is TRBJ2-1 and V is TRBV7-8; 11 bases are shared with TRBD2. Germline V gene data show CDR1 as SGHVS and CDR2 as FQNEAQ. V was clipped by 2 bases and J by 8 bases; unmatched bases: 8. The CDR3 has 16 amino acids. The CDR3 loop reads CASSLPTSGSLHEQFF. The DNA for the CDR3 is TGTGCCAGCAGCTTACCTACTAGCGGGAGTTTGCATGAGCAGTTCTTC. The variable domain in full, with the rest retrieved from reference TRBV7-8 and TRBJ2-1, is GAGVSQSPRYKVAKRGQDVALRCDPISGHVSLFWYQQALGQGPEFLTYFQNEAQLDKSGLPSDRFFAERPEGSVSTLKIQRTQQEDSAVYLCASSLPTSGSLHEQFFGPGTRLTVL.

The chain uses TRBV2 and TRBJ2-6; no firm D call. The V and J ends lost 10 bases and 1 base respectively, with 2 bases between them. The CDR3 extends over 11 amino acids. Germline-derived CDR1 and CDR2 are SNHLY and FYNNEI. CDR3: CAKSGANVLTF. In nucleotides, the CDR3 is TGTGCCAAATCTGGGGCCAACGTCCTGACTTTC. Full variable domain (rest looked up from reference TRBV2 and TRBJ2-6): EPEVTQTPSHQVTQMGQEVILRCVPISNHLYFYWYRQILGQKVEFLVSFYNNEISEKSEIFDDQFSVERPDGSNFTLKIRSTKLEDSAMYFCAKSGANVLTFGAGSRLTVL.

The chain has TRBV7-2 and TRBJ2-7, with 7 bases identical to TRBD2. The length of the CDR3 is 16 residues. V shed 2 bases, J shed 2 bases, and the junction held 9 bases outside the gene matches. Germline loops: CDR1 SGHTA, CDR2 FQGNSA. The CDR3 coding sequence is TGTGCCAGCAGCTTAACGGTAGTAGCGGGCACCTACGAGCAGTACTTC. Translation: CASSLTVVAGTYEQYF.

J is TRBJ2-1 and V is TRBV7-9; the match to TRBD2 covers 11 bases. The CDR3 runs 15 residues. V was clipped by 5 bases and J by 8 bases; unmatched bases: 8. Per the germline V gene, CDR1 is SEHNR and CDR2 is FQNEAQ (reference sequence). The CDR3 DNA follows: TGTGCCAGCAGCCCCACTAGCGGGAGAAGGGATGAGCAGTTCTTC. This encodes CASSPTSGRRDEQFF.

This chain joins TRBV6-1 and TRBJ2-7, with D perhaps matching TRBD2 (6 bases). The length of the CDR3 is 18 residues. Germline values: CDR1 MNHNS, CDR2 SASEGT. Trimming removed 1 base from V and 3 bases from J, with 22 bases in between. CDR3 residues: CASSEETRLVASDYEQYF. CDR3 nucleotide sequence: TGTGCCAGCAGTGAAGAGACCCGATTAGTGGCTAGCGACTACGAGCAGTACTTC.

A single count supports this clone. This chain links TRBV5-1 with TRBJ2-1; 11 bases line up with TRBD1. The CDR3 runs to 15 residues. The junction had 5 bases not matched to a gene; V was cut back by 4 bases and J by 5 bases. Germline CDR1 and CDR2: SGHRS and YFSETQ. CDR3 in DNA: TGCGCCAGCAGCCTTGGACAGGGGGCCCACAATGAGCAGTTCTTC. Translating it yields CASSLGQGAHNEQFF.